The clone carrying this T cell receptor beta chain was picked up a small number of times. Its antigen is unidentified. This sample stems from a study of CD8 T cells in ankylosing spondylitis. Study findings and constraints: A subset of motif variants has previously been described in the synovial fluid and blood of reactive arthritis. Seemingly characteristic of ankylosing spondylitis blood was a TCR beta motif consisting of 7 or 8 highly homologous variants. Matched ankylosing spondylitis synovial fluid reportedly contained a significantly enriched population of disease-linked clones.

MiXCR, applied by TCRdb to the 5' RACE reads, yields one record per CDR3 protein. This table has 200,000 to 250,000 distinct CDR3 sequences, 6% to 8% appearing once. The sample comprised blood, either unsorted or a sorted T cell fraction (not recorded which). The sequence derives from a male donor with ankylosing spondylitis.

CDR3 residues: CASSPGGGGRSNEQFF. The CDR3 bases are TGTGCCAGCAGCCCCGGCGGAGGGGGTAGGTCGAATGAGCAGTTCTTC. The chain recombines TRBV7-3 with TRBJ2-1, with D perhaps TRBD1 or TRBD2 (6 bases each). The CDR3 is 16 amino acids. V was clipped by 5 bases and J by 7 bases, with 21 bases between them. The V gene's germline CDR1 is SGHTA and CDR2 FQGTGA.